This entry lists 18 T cell receptor beta chains sequenced from one sample in a study of cytomegalovirus exposure and HLA in healthy donors. The PCR made use of 60 Vbeta and 13 Jbeta primers. The table came from immunoSEQ multiplex PCR; TCRdb's copy has only in-frame clones and leaves some out. The table lists under 200,000 clones. Sequenced sample: PBMCs. All receptors come from a man younger than 45 in good health and CMV-seronegative.

This sequence joins TRBV30 and TRBJ2-5; 10 nucleotides line up with TRBD2. With V trimmed by 5 bases and J by 3 bases, 6 bases remained unmatched. CDR1 is GTSNPN, CDR2 SVGIG, per germline (reference sequence). The CDR3 loop spans 14 amino acids. The CDR3 sequence: CAWALLAGKETQYF. The DNA for the CDR3 is TGTGCCTGGGCCCTACTAGCGGGGAAAGAGACCCAGTACTTC. The complete variable domain, with remaining parts taken from reference TRBV30 and TRBJ2-5, reads SQTIHQWPATLVQPVGSPLSLECTVEGTSNPNLYWYRQAAGRGLQLLFYSVGIGQISSEVPQNLSASRPQDRQFILSSKKLLLSDSGFYLCAWALLAGKETQYFGPGTRLLVL.

This chain links TRBV5-1 with TRBJ2-5; 10 bases match TRBD1. The CDR3 consists of 14 residues. J lost 4 bases, V lost 3 bases, and 3 bases had no gene match. Looked up from germline, CDR1 is SGHRS and CDR2 is YFSETQ. CDR3 sequence (DNA): TGCGCCAGCAGCTCTAGGACAGGGGGAGAGACCCAGTACTTC. It translates to CASSSRTGGETQYF. The whole variable domain, filled in from reference TRBV5-1 and TRBJ2-5, reads KAGVTQTPRYLIKTRGQQVTLSCSPISGHRSVSWYQQTPGQGLQFLFEYFSETQRNKGNFPGRFSGRQFSNSRSEMNVSTLELGDSALYLCASSSRTGGETQYFGPGTRLLVL.

The chain employs TRBV27 and TRBJ2-3; 14 nucleotides align to TRBD2. The V gene's germline CDR1 is MNHEY and CDR2 SMNVEV (reference sequence). J was trimmed by 4 bases and V by 8 bases; bases with no gene match: 11. CDR3 length equals 17 residues. The CDR3 loop reads CASRYLTSGRVADTQYF. Here the CDR3 DNA reads TGTGCCAGCCGATACCTGACTAGCGGGAGGGTGGCAGATACGCAGTATTTT.

The chain combines TRBV30 with TRBJ2-2; 7 bases align to TRBD2. Trimming took 1 base from V and 9 from J; bases not matched to a gene: 17. There are 17 residues in the CDR3. Germline V lookup: CDR1 GTSNPN, CDR2 SVGIG (reference sequence). CDR3 nucleotides: TGTGCCTGGAGTGGGAGGGGATCTGCGGGAGTAATCCGGGAGCTGTTTTTT. Translation gives CAWSGRGSAGVIRELFF.

The J gene is TRBJ2-5, the V gene TRBV19; D is perhaps TRBD1 (5 bases). The closer fit of TRBJ2-7 to the DNA end suggests the J call may be wrong. The CDR3 contains 14 residues. CDR1 is LNHDA, CDR2 SQIVND, per germline (reference sequence). This chain's CDR3 is CASSRRDSAYEQYF. The CDR3 bases are TGTGCCAGTAGTAGGAGAGACAGCGCATACGAGCAGTACTTC.

V gene TRBV9 combines with J gene TRBJ2-2, with a weak D call TRBD2 (6 bases). Between the trimmed V and J ends, which lost 3 bases and 0 bases, there was a span of 12 bases. The CDR3 consists of 16 residues. CDR1 and CDR2 (germline): SGDLS, YYNGEE. The CDR3 sequence: CASSALRGTNTGELFF. CDR3 sequence (DNA): TGTGCCAGCAGCGCCCTCCGGGGGACGAACACCGGGGAGCTGTTTTTT.

The chain couples TRBV29-1 to TRBJ2-3; TRBD2 aligns across 14 bases. This CDR3 contains 16 residues. The germline gives CDR1 SQVTM, CDR2 ANQGSEA. Trimming removed 7 bases from V and 6 bases from J; junction bases left unmatched: 12. CDR3 coding DNA: TGCAGCGCGCCGGATTGGACTAGCGGGAGGTTGGATACGCAGTATTTT. It specifies CSAPDWTSGRLDTQYF.

This sequence joins TRBV15 and TRBJ1-4, with D uncertain. Germline loops: CDR1 LNHNV, CDR2 YYDKDF (reference sequence). V was trimmed by 1 base and J by 3 bases, leaving 12 bases between them. This CDR3 is 16 amino acids long. The CDR3 DNA reads as TGTGCCACCAGCAGAGCCCCTGGGGAGGCTAATGAAAAACTGTTTTTT. Its protein is CATSRAPGEANEKLFF.

The rearrangement joins TRBV10-2 to TRBJ1-2, with TRBD1 matching over 7 bases. V lost 3 bases to trimming and J lost 2 bases; unmatched junction nucleotides: 6. The CDR3 consists of 15 residues. Germline lookup yields CDR1 WSHSY and CDR2 SAAADI. CDR3 sequence: CASSDMGTANYGYTF. CDR3 nucleotides: TGCGCCAGCAGTGATATGGGGACAGCCAACTATGGCTACACCTTC.

The chain links TRBV27 to TRBJ1-1; TRBD1 is a possible D gene (6 bases). The CDR3 totals 13 residues. The V gene lost 5 bases and the J gene lost 8 bases, with 15 bases spanning the gap. Per the germline V gene, CDR1 is MNHEY and CDR2 is SMNVEV (reference sequence). The CDR3 DNA follows: TGTGCCAGCAGTACCGGGACACCCGGAGAAGCTTTCTTT. It is translated as CASSTGTPGEAFF.

V is TRBV30 and J is TRBJ2-7; D is unresolved. The CDR3 extends over 14 amino acids. The V and J ends lost 4 bases and 2 bases respectively, with 15 bases between them. CDR1 GTSNPN and CDR2 SVGIG come from the germline V gene (reference sequence). The CDR3 reads CAWTYQNPTYEQYF. CDR3 DNA sequence: TGTGCCTGGACCTACCAAAATCCAACCTACGAGCAGTACTTC.

This rearrangement joins TRBV18 to TRBJ2-7; 10 bases fit TRBD1. The germline gives CDR1 KGHSH, CDR2 LQKENI. The CDR3 extends over 15 amino acids. With V trimmed by 3 bases and J by 3 bases, 5 bases remained unmatched. CDR3 coding DNA: TGTGCCAGCTCACCTGCGGGACAGGGGATCTACGAGCAGTACTTC. This gives the protein CASSPAGQGIYEQYF.

The chain joins TRBV30 to TRBJ2-7, with D possibly matching TRBD1 (8 bases). Germline CDR1 is GTSNPN and CDR2 is SVGIG (reference sequence). V was clipped by 4 bases and J by 7 bases, with 17 bases between them. The CDR3 is 13 residues long. Here the CDR3 reads CAWNRGGSGEQYF. The CDR3 region has the DNA TGTGCCTGGAACAGGGGGGGGAGCGGTGAGCAGTACTTC.

V gene TRBV12-1 combines with J gene TRBJ2-3; the D call of TRBD2 is as the table states it, not checked on the DNA. TRBV12-1 has pseudogene status. CDR3 length equals 16 residues. The CDR3 region is CASSFIREEGTDTQYF. The CDR3 nucleotides are TGTGCCAGCAGCTTTATCCGGGAGGAGGGCACAGATACGCAGTATTTT.

The V and J genes are TRBV5-1 and TRBJ2-2; TRBD1 agrees at 7 bases. The CDR3 loop spans 18 amino acids. Looked up from germline, CDR1 is SGHRS and CDR2 is YFSETQ. V trimming: 6 bases; J trimming: 3 bases; junction bases outside the gene matches: 17. The DNA for the CDR3 is TGCGCCAGCACCCAATTATCGACAGGGAGTGGGTACACCGGGGAGCTGTTTTTT. Its protein product is CASTQLSTGSGYTGELFF.

V and J are TRBV18 and TRBJ2-7, with TRBD1 matching over 7 bases. CDR3 size: 14 residues. J was trimmed by 2 bases and V by 4 bases; bases with no gene match: 5. CDR1 is KGHSH and CDR2 is LQKENI in the germline V gene. CDR3 coding DNA: TGTGCCAGCTCACGACAGGGCCCTCCCTACGAGCAGTACTTC. Its protein product is CASSRQGPPYEQYF.

V is TRBV7-3 and J is TRBJ2-7; 9 nucleotides agree with TRBD1. The ends lost 6 bases at V and 2 bases at J; junction bases unmatched: 8. The CDR3 consists of 15 residues. Per the germline V gene, CDR1 is SGHTA and CDR2 is FQGTGA. This chain's CDR3 is CASSKTGTGTYEQYF. CDR3 sequence (DNA): TGTGCCAGCAGTAAAACCGGGACAGGGACCTACGAGCAGTACTTC. The entire variable domain, with the rest obtained from reference TRBV7-3 and TRBJ2-7, is as follows: GAGVSQTPSNKVTEKGKYVELRCDPISGHTALYWYRQSLGQGPEFLIYFQGTGAADDSGLPNDRFFAVRPEGSVSTLKIQRTERGDSAVYLCASSKTGTGTYEQYFGPGTRLTVT.

DNA for the CDR3: TGCGCCAGCAGCTTGGTGTCAGCAGGGTTGAGCACTGAAGCTTTCTTT. It encodes CASSLVSAGLSTEAFF. The chain recombines TRBV5-1 with TRBJ1-1; maybe TRBD1 (5 bases). This CDR3 has 16 residues. V dropped 0 bases and J dropped 4 bases, with 16 bases sitting between them. The germline gives CDR1 SGHRS, CDR2 YFSETQ.